Listed below are T cell receptor beta chains from one sample, sequenced in a study of cytomegalovirus exposure and HLA in healthy donors. The protocol was immunoSEQ multiplex PCR, while the TCRdb copy is restricted to in-frame clones and leaves out a portion. The repertoire holds under 200,000 clones, with about 75% as singletons. The sequenced material came from PBMCs. These TCRs come from a woman in her forties in good health and CMV-seropositive. The CDR3 runs from the conserved cysteine through the conserved F or W. Fields, in order: J gene, clone size, D gene, V gene, CDR3 DNA, CDR3 protein. The D gene is left open where the match is weak. The size of a clone is reported for some rows only, either as once, few or many, or as a class for expanded clones.

J: TRBJ2-7
size: .
D: .
V: TRBV5-1
DNA: TGCGCCAGCAGCTTGGCCCCTTCGGTAAACTACGAGCAGTACTTC
CDR3: CASSLAPSVNYEQYF

J: TRBJ2-7
size: .
D: TRBD2
V: TRBV9
DNA: TGTGCCAGCAGCAGGGGACTAGCGGACGTAACCTACGAGCAGTACTTC
CDR3: CASSRGLADVTYEQYF

J: TRBJ2-5
size: .
D: TRBD2
V: TRBV18
DNA: TGTGCCAGCTCCCTGACTAGCGGGAGGGCTCAAGAGACCCAGTACTTC
CDR3: CASSLTSGRAQETQYF

J: TRBJ1-6
size: once
D: TRBD1
V: TRBV5-1
DNA: TGCGCCAGCAGCTTTGGGACAGGCGCAGATAATTCACCCCTCCACTTT
CDR3: CASSFGTGADNSPLHF

J: TRBJ1-5
size: .
D: TRBD1
V: TRBV19
DNA: TGTGCCAGTACCAGGACAGGGCCTCTGAGAAATCAGCCCCAGCATTTT
CDR3: CASTRTGPLRNQPQHF

J: TRBJ1-5
size: few
D: .
V: TRBV4-1
DNA: TGCGCCAGCAGCCAAATCAACCTCGTAGGACAGAGCAATCAGCCCCAGCATTTT
CDR3: CASSQINLVGQSNQPQHF

J: TRBJ2-5
size: few
D: TRBD1
V: TRBV10-3
DNA: TGTGCCATCAGGGGACAGGGGGCGGCGGAGACCCAGTACTTC
CDR3: CAIRGQGAAETQYF

J: TRBJ1-4
size: .
D: .
V: TRBV6-6
DNA: TGTGCCAGCAGTTCTATGACAGGTGGTAATGAAAAACTGTTTTTT
CDR3: CASSSMTGGNEKLFF

J: TRBJ1-2
size: .
D: TRBD1
V: TRBV6-5
DNA: TGTGCCAGCAGCCCCACAGGGGCGTATGCTGGCTACACCTTC
CDR3: CASSPTGAYAGYTF

J: TRBJ2-7
size: .
D: TRBD2
V: TRBV27
DNA: TGTGCCAGCAGTCCACGGACTAGCGGAGAGCAGTACTTC
CDR3: CASSPRTSGEQYF

J: TRBJ1-2
size: .
D: TRBD1
V: TRBV6-1
DNA: TGTGCCAGCAGTGAAGGTGGGACAGGAAACTATGGCTACACCTTC
CDR3: CASSEGGTGNYGYTF

J: TRBJ2-6
size: once
D: .
V: TRBV7-8
DNA: TGTGCCAGCAGCCTACTACAGGGTTCTTCTGGGGCCAACGTCCTGACTTTC
CDR3: CASSLLQGSSGANVLTF

J: TRBJ2-2
size: .
D: TRBD1
V: TRBV28
DNA: TGTGCCTGCGGACAGGCGCAGGGGGAGCTGTTTTTT
CDR3: CACGQAQGELFF

J: TRBJ1-1
size: .
D: .
V: TRBV7-3
DNA: TGTGCCAGCAGCTTGTCGGTCACCACTGAAGCTTTCTTT
CDR3: CASSLSVTTEAFF

J: TRBJ2-1
size: .
D: .
V: TRBV11-3
DNA: TGTGCCAGTAAGTCCGCCCCAGCGGACAATGAGCAGTTCTTC
CDR3: CASKSAPADNEQFF

J: TRBJ1-4
size: .
D: .
V: TRBV7-2
DNA: TGTGCCAGCAGGATGGCAGGGAATGAAAAACTGTTTTTT
CDR3: CASRMAGNEKLFF

J: TRBJ2-5
size: .
D: .
V: TRBV25-1
DNA: TGTGCCAGCAGTGAATTACAGGGTGGAGAGACCCAGTACTTC
CDR3: CASSELQGGETQYF

J: TRBJ1-1
size: once
D: TRBD1
V: TRBV27
DNA: TGTGCCAGCAGTCCGGGACAGGGTGTCGGTGAAGCTTTCTTT
CDR3: CASSPGQGVGEAFF

J: TRBJ2-5
size: .
D: TRBD2
V: TRBV7-3
DNA: TGTGCCACACACCCCACTAGCGGGAGGGCCGGGGAGACCCAGTACTTC
CDR3: CATHPTSGRAGETQYF

J: TRBJ2-7
size: .
D: TRBD2
V: TRBV13
DNA: TGTGCCAGCAAGGCCCAGCGGGAGGGGAGCTACGAGCAGTACTTC
CDR3: CASKAQREGSYEQYF

J: TRBJ2-1
size: .
D: TRBD2
V: TRBV6-1
DNA: TGTGCCAGCAGTAAGGGACTAGCGGGAGACGAGCAGTTCTTC
CDR3: CASSKGLAGDEQFF

J: TRBJ2-1
size: .
D: TRBD2
V: TRBV14
DNA: TGTGCCAGCAGCCGCGCTCCTAGCGGGAGTTACAATGAGCAGTTCTTC
CDR3: CASSRAPSGSYNEQFF

J: TRBJ2-7
size: few
D: TRBD1
V: TRBV7-9
DNA: TGTGCCAGCAGCTTAGACAGGGGGCGCGACGAGCAGTACTTC
CDR3: CASSLDRGRDEQYF

J: TRBJ2-7
size: .
D: TRBD2
V: TRBV28
DNA: TGTGCCAGCAACCCCGAGTTAGCGGGAAGGGAGCAGTACTTC
CDR3: CASNPELAGREQYF

J: TRBJ2-4
size: few
D: .
V: TRBV28
DNA: TGTGCCAGCAGTTTAGGCGGGCTAGCCAAAAACATTCAGTACTTC
CDR3: CASSLGGLAKNIQYF

J: TRBJ2-1
size: .
D: TRBD1
V: TRBV7-3
DNA: TGTGCCAGCAGCCCGACAGGGGGGCCAAGTAATGAGCAGTTCTTC
CDR3: CASSPTGGPSNEQFF

J: TRBJ2-3
size: .
D: .
V: TRBV4-2
DNA: TGTGCCAGCAGCCAAACTTATCCGCGGGGCACAGATACGCAGTATTTT
CDR3: CASSQTYPRGTDTQYF

J: TRBJ1-1
size: .
D: .
V: TRBV5-1
DNA: TGCGCCAGCAGCTTGGATGTGGTCGGGAACACTGAAGCTTTCTTT
CDR3: CASSLDVVGNTEAFF

J: TRBJ2-1
size: .
D: .
V: TRBV5-6
DNA: TGTGCCAGCAGCTTGGACCGAGCCTACAATGAGCAGTTCTTC
CDR3: CASSLDRAYNEQFF

J: TRBJ2-7
size: once
D: TRBD1
V: TRBV18
DNA: TGTGCCAGCTCACCACCGCCGGGACAGGGGTCCCACGAGCAGTACTTC
CDR3: CASSPPPGQGSHEQYF

J: TRBJ1-4
size: .
D: TRBD1
V: TRBV27
DNA: TGTGCCAGCTCCGCGGGGGGACAGGGGGCGCCAACTAATGAAAAACTGTTTTTT
CDR3: CASSAGGQGAPTNEKLFF

J: TRBJ1-1
size: .
D: TRBD1
V: TRBV7-9
DNA: TGTGCCAGCAGCGCCTCCGGGACAGTTGCTTTCTTT
CDR3: CASSASGTVAFF

J: TRBJ2-7
size: .
D: .
V: TRBV19
DNA: TGTGCCAGTTCCGGGGGGCGGGAGACCTACGAGCAGTACTTC
CDR3: CASSGGRETYEQYF

J: TRBJ2-2
size: .
D: .
V: TRBV4-1
DNA: TGCGCCAGCAGCCAAGATGGCGCGGGATTGGTGCCCGGGGAGCTGTTTTTT
CDR3: CASSQDGAGLVPGELFF

J: TRBJ2-7
size: few
D: .
V: TRBV6-1
DNA: TGTGCCAGCAGTGAAGGGGGCGACATCTACGAGCAGTACTTC
CDR3: CASSEGGDIYEQYF

J: TRBJ2-2
size: once
D: .
V: TRBV7-3
DNA: TGTGCCAGCAGCAATTCGGTCACCGGGGAGCTGTTTTTT
CDR3: CASSNSVTGELFF

J: TRBJ2-5
size: .
D: TRBD1
V: TRBV5-1
DNA: TGCGCCAGCAGCATACGACAGGGGGAAGAAGAGACCCAGTACTTC
CDR3: CASSIRQGEEETQYF

J: TRBJ1-3
size: .
D: .
V: TRBV9
DNA: TGTGCCAGCACCCGTAGTGGGGCGAGCTCTGGAAACACCATATATTTT
CDR3: CASTRSGASSGNTIYF

J: TRBJ2-3
size: few
D: TRBD1
V: TRBV7-2
DNA: TGTGCCAGCAGCTTGGACAGGGGGCCGGTCACAGATACGCAGTATTTT
CDR3: CASSLDRGPVTDTQYF

J: TRBJ2-7
size: .
D: TRBD1
V: TRBV18
DNA: TGTGCCAGCTCACCCCTGATCGGACAGGGGAAGTACGAGCAGTACTTC
CDR3: CASSPLIGQGKYEQYF

J: TRBJ1-1
size: .
D: .
V: TRBV21-1
DNA: TGTGCCAGCAGCTTTCTCAGACAGGGCCTGAACACTGAAGCTTTCTTT
CDR3: CASSFLRQGLNTEAFF

J: TRBJ1-1
size: .
D: .
V: TRBV15
DNA: TGTGCCACCAGCAGGTACAGGGACACTGAAGCTTTCTTT
CDR3: CATSRYRDTEAFF

J: TRBJ1-5
size: .
D: .
V: TRBV19
DNA: TGTGCCAGTAGTATAAAGACAGATTATAGCAATCAGCCCCAGCATTTT
CDR3: CASSIKTDYSNQPQHF

J: TRBJ2-7
size: .
D: TRBD1
V: TRBV6-1
DNA: TGTGCCAGCAGTGAGCCCCCGGGACAGGGGAACGAGCAGTACTTC
CDR3: CASSEPPGQGNEQYF

J: TRBJ1-1
size: .
D: .
V: TRBV25-1
DNA: TGTGCCAGCTCCAGGGAAGGTGTTGAAGCTTTCTTT
CDR3: CASSREGVEAFF

J: TRBJ2-1
size: .
D: TRBD2
V: TRBV4-2
DNA: TGTGCCAGCGGACCTCTATTCGGCGGGAGGTCCCACAATGAGCAGTTCTTC
CDR3: CASGPLFGGRSHNEQFF

J: TRBJ1-6
size: .
D: .
V: TRBV28
DNA: TGTGCCAGCAGTTCTAACTCGGCACCCCTCCACTTT
CDR3: CASSSNSAPLHF

J: TRBJ2-7
size: .
D: .
V: TRBV7-9
DNA: TGTGCCAGCAGCTTATCGTCGGTAGGGGACGAGCAGTACTTC
CDR3: CASSLSSVGDEQYF